A selection of T cell receptor beta chains follows, all from one sample in a study of blood T cell repertoires in COVID-19. Some clones are missing from TCRdb's copy, which holds only in-frame ones; the method was immunoSEQ multiplex PCR. The table includes about 430,000 clones, 70% to 90% detected once. Sequenced material: PBMCs or T cells enriched from blood (not recorded which). These receptors were taken from a woman aged 18-35 years who had been exposed to COVID-19. Both conserved end residues are part of each CDR3. The D gene is left open where the match is weak. Not every row has a clone size; where given, it reads once, few, many or a size class.

CDR3 protein	CDR3 DNA	V gene	D gene	clone size	J gene
CASSLAPMGLSGNTIYF	TGTGCCAGCAGCTTAGCCCCCATGGGCCTCTCTGGAAACACCATATATTTT	TRBV7-8	NA	NA	TRBJ1-3
CASSRVAGLSGANVLTF	TGTGCCAGTAGTAGGGTAGCGGGACTCTCTGGGGCCAACGTCCTGACTTTC	TRBV19	TRBD2	NA	TRBJ2-6
CASSPHPGVGYEQYF	TGTGCCAGCTCACCTCACCCCGGGGTGGGCTACGAGCAGTACTTC	TRBV18	NA	NA	TRBJ2-7
CASSLGEYQETQYF	TGTGCCAGCAGCTTAGGAGAATACCAAGAGACCCAGTACTTC	TRBV11-2	NA	NA	TRBJ2-5
CASSKRGTGLQETQYF	TGTGCCAGCAGCAAGAGGGGGACAGGGCTTCAAGAGACCCAGTACTTC	TRBV21-1	NA	once	TRBJ2-5
CASSFAGWGDEKLFF	TGTGCCAGCAGCTTCGCAGGGTGGGGGGATGAAAAACTGTTTTTT	TRBV5-5	NA	NA	TRBJ1-4
CASSESGAGGELFF	TGTGCCAGCAGTGAATCTGGGGCCGGCGGGGAGCTGTTTTTT	TRBV2	NA	once	TRBJ2-2
CASRLVGEPNYGYTF	TGTGCCAGTAGGCTGGTCGGAGAGCCTAACTATGGCTACACCTTC	TRBV19	NA	few	TRBJ1-2
CASRWGLDEKLFF	TGTGCCAGCAGATGGGGGCTGGATGAAAAACTGTTTTTT	TRBV28	NA	NA	TRBJ1-4
CASTSVGYGAYGGVEKLFF	TGTGCCAGCACCTCTGTAGGGTATGGTGCCTACGGCGGGGTTGAAAAACTGTTTTTT	TRBV2	NA	NA	TRBJ1-4
CASSQSGGSYEQYF	TGTGCCAGCAGCCAAAGTGGCGGCTCCTACGAGCAGTACTTC	TRBV3-1/TRBV3-2	NA	NA	TRBJ2-7